This is a list of T cell receptor beta chains from one sample in a study of cytomegalovirus exposure and HLA in healthy donors. The assay was immunoSEQ multiplex PCR, and TCRdb's table has in-frame clones only and misses some. The sample contains about 160,000 clones, approximately 96% of which appear only once. Sequencing was carried out using PBMCs. Receptors were obtained from a young woman in good health and CMV-seronegative. CDR3s include the opening cysteine and the closing phenylalanine or tryptophan. Fields, in order: V gene, CDR3 protein.

TRBV19	CASTRLQGTNYGYTF
TRBV2	CASSGDTVGYTF
TRBV18	CASSTGQELSEAFF
TRBV12-2	CASTARGSGGVETQYF
TRBV5-1	CASSGSPGGEEKLFF
TRBV7-9	CASSLGTSGGAWSYNEQFF
TRBV7-2	CASRAIGTGNEKLFF
TRBV6-5	CASRTTGGTQYF
TRBV11-2	CASSLESGANVLTF
TRBV19	CASSTSGTGLTGNTIYF
TRBV6-6	CASTGAYEQYF
TRBV6-5	CASSRRVGGRGVAFF
TRBV6-6	CASSSGQNNEKLFF
TRBV7-3	CASSLQGQGSPLHF
TRBV10-3	CAISEPGSSTKTQYF
TRBV5-6	CASSLAGTGYSSPLHF
TRBV6-6	CASREGTGIYNEQFF
TRBV4-3	CASSPTQGYEQYF
TRBV19	CASSAGGSNYGYTF
TRBV9	CASSGDRGAFF
TRBV4-3	CASSQDLAGGLYTQYF
TRBV7-6	CASSSAGRQETQYF
TRBV6-1	CASSEAILINRDTGELFF
TRBV4-1	CASSQDRGDSTDTQYF
TRBV5-4	CASSPGLGAADTQYF
TRBV5-1	CASSMTGIYEQYF
TRBV29-1	CSVERGANEQYF
TRBV6-1	CASSEKVGWERAYEQYF
TRBV5-6	CASSPRDRGLANTEAFF
TRBV4-2	CASSQQPGLNTGELFF
TRBV5-1	CASSPDRPNTGELFF
TRBV29-1	CSVTVTGALQYF
TRBV27	CASSPRDSDTQYF
TRBV7-2	CASTSQGAAYEQYF
TRBV6-6	CASSYSGHRGADTQYF
TRBV5-1	CASSLGELLLSTDTQYF
TRBV7-9	CAIAGGGPNSPLHF
TRBV19	CASSWGFDSPLHF
TRBV21-1	CASSKDRGGEYGYTF
TRBV4-3	CASSQTGETGELFF
TRBV11-2	CASSLGTPIQETQYF
TRBV6-6	CASSPPTGKGWTEAFF
TRBV4-1	CASSQVQGSSYEQYF
TRBV6-5	CASTDLAAREQFF
TRBV15	CATSRRTGVQPQHF
TRBV7-2	CASSLGGSGGYNEQFF
TRBV7-8	CASSFNGGEQFF
TRBV5-1	CASSRHSGGPGETQYF
TRBV10-3	CAISESSFRSGGPGELFF
TRBV2	CASSDPPTRASYEQYF
TRBV19	CASKRTVNSPLHF
TRBV6-1	CASRQGGGAEAFF
TRBV10-3	CAISADRSGTQYF
TRBV29-1	CSVEQGYGTEAFF
TRBV7-9	CASSQAGGRDGYTF
TRBV5-6	CASSSTGGEGNYGYTF
TRBV2	CASSVNRGNIQYF
TRBV7-2	CASSLNQGAFSEAFF
TRBV19	CASSSGQIQETQYF
TRBV7-2	CASSSWNREYGYTF